The entry below gives a single TCR beta chain sequence along with its context. Its antigen is unidentified. The record originates from a study of T cell repertoires in cytomegalovirus infection. Study-wide results and caveats: HLA-C-restricted CMV clonotypes gave the most frequent clonotype in two of eight donors.

Via MiXCR, TCRdb re-called the reads, giving one row per CDR3 protein. The data contain approximately 910,000 distinct CDR3 sequences, approximately 30% of them seen just once; the ten biggest clones take up about an eighth. The V gene's germline CDR1 is LNHDA and CDR2 SQIVND (reference sequence). This CDR3 comprises 16 residues. V lost 5 bases and J lost 5, with 22 bases in between. This sample comprised cultured CD8+ T cells from PBMCs, obtained from culture after CMV antigen stimulation. The chain has TRBV19 and TRBJ2-7; D could derive from TRBD1 or TRBD2 (5 bases each). This receptor was obtained from a human donor in good health (CMV status not recorded). Some clones in this sample may be carry-over from other donors' samples. CDR3 in amino acids: CASSSRDLLQLNEQYF. The CDR3 nucleotides are TGTGCCAGTAGTTCTCGGGACCTACTACAACTAAACGAGCAGTACTTC.